One sample yielded the 26 T cell receptor beta chains listed below, sequenced in a study of T cells in narcolepsy. Using immunoSEQ multiplex PCR, the repertoire was profiled, and TCRdb retains in-frame clones only, with some absent. The sample records 15,000 or so clones, roughly 72% being singletons. The sequenced sample was CD45RA- memory CD8+ T cells from PBMCs. The source is a human donor with narcolepsy.

This sequence joins TRBV6-5 and TRBJ1-1; the match to TRBD1 covers 7 bases. The ends lost 5 bases at V and 4 bases at J; junction bases unmatched: 7. Germline assignment: CDR1 MNHEY and CDR2 SVGAGI. CDR3 length equals 14 residues. CDR3 nucleotide sequence: TGTGCCAGCAGTAGCGACAGGGTTGGCACTGAAGCTTTCTTT. This sequence encodes CASSSDRVGTEAFF.

Notes on this clone: This probably arose from a read error, given a far larger clone one base away. The rearrangement joins TRBV13 to TRBJ1-5; D remains ambiguous. The CDR3 is 13 amino acids. Germline V lookup: CDR1 PRHDT, CDR2 FYEKMQ (reference sequence). CDR3 loop: CASSLGQNHPQHF. CDR3 DNA: TGTGCCAGCAGCTTAGGACAGAATCATCCCCAGCATTTT.

The table lists this clone with a few counts. Other DNA sequences from this sample encode an identical CDR3 as well. V usage is TRBV6-1 and J usage is TRBJ2-5; a possible D gene is TRBD2 (7 bases). Per the germline V gene, CDR1 is MNHNS and CDR2 is SASEGT. The CDR3 spans 15 residues. The V gene lost 6 bases and the J gene lost 4 bases, with 18 bases spanning the gap. The CDR3 loop is CASSVGGSGGETQYF. In nucleotides, the CDR3 is TGTGCCAGCAGCGTAGGGGGGTCGGGAGGAGAGACCCAGTACTTC.

J is TRBJ2-7 and V is TRBV29-1, with a weak D call TRBD2 (5 bases). The CDR3 is 12 residues long. From germline, CDR1 is SQVTM and CDR2 ANQGSEA. Trimming shortened V by 7 bases and J by 4 bases, and 14 bases separated the two germline ends. The CDR3 DNA reads TGCAGCGCCGAGGGAGAGGGATACGAGCAGTACTTC. This codes for CSAEGEGYEQYF.

The chain is built from TRBV6-4 and TRBJ2-7, with D possibly matching TRBD1 (5 bases). The CDR3 spans 16 residues. Germline CDR1 and CDR2: MRHNA and SNTAGT. V was shortened by 8 bases and J by 1 base, with 21 bases between the two germline ends. The CDR3 reads CASSPTARTPSYEQYF. The CDR3 DNA sequence: TGTGCCAGCTCTCCGACAGCTAGAACCCCTTCCTACGAGCAGTACTTC.

The chain links TRBV6-5 to TRBJ1-2, with 9 bases that match TRBD1. Trimming took 0 bases from V and 6 from J; bases not matched to a gene: 2. Per germline, CDR1 MNHEY and CDR2 SVGAGI. The CDR3 totals 14 residues. The CDR3 bases are TGTGCCAGCAGTTACTCGACAGGGGGGGATGGCTACACCTTC. It encodes CASSYSTGGDGYTF.

This clone was counted a few times. The chain links TRBV7-6 to TRBJ2-1; 9 bases agree with TRBD1. The length of the CDR3 is 21 residues. V lost 1 base and J lost 4; bases outside the gene matches: 20. Germline CDR1 is SGHVS and CDR2 is FNYEAQ. In DNA form, the CDR3 reads TGTGCCAGCAGCTTAGGGTTCGCGGGACAGGGCTTTTCAGCGGGGTACAATGAGCAGTTCTTC. As protein: CASSLGFAGQGFSAGYNEQFF.

This chain joins TRBV7-8 and TRBJ1-1; TRBD1 matches 7 bases. J was trimmed by 3 bases and V by 1 base; bases with no gene match: 5. Germline V CDR1 and CDR2: SGHVS, FQNEAQ. The CDR3 is 15 residues long. CDR3 DNA: TGTGCCAGCAGCTTAGGTGCAGGGGGGTACACTGAAGCTTTCTTT. As protein: CASSLGAGGYTEAFF.

The chain has TRBV4-1 and TRBJ1-3; D remains unclear. Germline values: CDR1 MGHRA, CDR2 YSYEKL. V dropped 0 bases and J dropped 11 bases, with 14 bases sitting between them. The CDR3 spans 14 residues. CDR3 protein: CASSQEERRKSIYF. The CDR3 DNA reads TGCGCCAGCAGCCAAGAAGAACGGCGCAAGTCCATATATTTT.

The V gene is TRBV13, the J gene TRBJ2-7; 7 bases fit TRBD1. The ends lost 5 bases at V and 6 bases at J; junction bases unmatched: 4. Germline V lookup: CDR1 PRHDT, CDR2 FYEKMQ (reference sequence). The length of the CDR3 is 12 residues. The DNA of the CDR3 is TGTGCCAGCAGCCAAGGGGGCGGCGAGCAGTACTTC. Its translation is CASSQGGGEQYF. The whole variable domain, filled in from reference TRBV13 and TRBJ2-7, reads AAGVIQSPRHLIKEKRETATLKCYPIPRHDTVYWYQQGPGQDPQFLISFYEKMQSDKGSIPDRFSAQQFSDYHSELNMSSLELGDSALYFCASSQGGGEQYFGPGTRLTVT.

The V and J genes are TRBV4-1 and TRBJ2-1, with 7 nucleotides matching TRBD2. From germline, CDR1 is MGHRA and CDR2 YSYEKL. This CDR3 region has 16 residues. J lost 2 bases, V lost 0 bases, and 4 bases had no gene match. CDR3 in DNA: TGCGCCAGCAGCCAAGATGGGGCGGGGGCCTACAATGAGCAGTTCTTC. Translating it yields CASSQDGAGAYNEQFF.

The rearrangement links TRBV5-5 to TRBJ2-2; tentative D call: TRBD1 (5 bases). Germline assignment: CDR1 SGHKS and CDR2 YYEKEE (reference sequence). V lost 2 bases and J 3 bases, leaving 14 bases between the germline ends. The CDR3 totals 16 residues. CDR3: CASSLNLGLHTGELFF. CDR3 DNA: TGTGCCAGCAGCTTAAACCTGGGGCTTCACACCGGGGAGCTGTTTTTT.

The chain uses TRBV7-8 and TRBJ1-3; D might be TRBD1 (5 bases). The germline V gene has CDR1 SGHVS and CDR2 FQNEAQ. The CDR3 sequence is 13 residues long. Trimming stripped 10 bases from V and 4 bases from J, with 14 bases between. CDR3 in amino acids: CATLGGLGNTIYF. The CDR3 DNA reads TGTGCCACCCTGGGGGGGTTGGGAAACACCATATATTTT.

The chain employs TRBV12-5 and TRBJ2-7; D might be TRBD2 (5 bases). This CDR3 contains 14 residues. Trimming took 7 bases from V and 6 from J, leaving 19 bases between them. CDR1 and CDR2 (germline): LGHNT, FRNRAP. The CDR3 reads CASAQGLTPSEQYF. CDR3 nucleotide sequence: TGTGCTAGTGCCCAAGGACTGACCCCAAGCGAGCAGTACTTC.

V usage is TRBV6-5 and J usage is TRBJ2-2; D not certain. The germline gives CDR1 MNHEY, CDR2 SVGAGI. V was clipped by 6 bases and J by 7 bases, with 12 bases between them. This CDR3 has 13 residues. For the CDR3, the DNA is TGTGCCAGCAGCCAGGTGGATAGCGGGGAGCTGTTTTTT. This translates into CASSQVDSGELFF.

This clone appeared a few times. The chain carries TRBV7-8 and TRBJ2-1, with 11 bases identical to TRBD2. Germline loops: CDR1 SGHVS, CDR2 FQNEAQ. V was pared by 7 bases and J by 7 bases, with 6 bases of the junction left unmatched. The CDR3 spans 14 residues. The CDR3 DNA is TGTGCCAGCATCCCCGGGACTAGCGGAAATGAGCAGTTCTTC. Translated, it gives CASIPGTSGNEQFF.

The V call is TRBV5-4, the J call TRBJ2-7; 7 nucleotides match TRBD2. This CDR3 contains 14 residues. CDR1 and CDR2 (germline): SGHNT, YYREEE (reference sequence). The ends lost 5 bases at V and 1 base at J; junction bases unmatched: 6. The CDR3 coding sequence is TGTGCCAGCAGATACGGACTAGAGTCCTACGAGCAGTACTTC. It translates to CASRYGLESYEQYF.

The genes are TRBV2 and TRBJ2-1; the match to TRBD1 covers 10 bases. The CDR3 runs 15 residues. The V gene end was trimmed by 6 bases and the J gene end by 7 bases; junction bases not matched to a gene: 9. Looked up from germline, CDR1 is SNHLY and CDR2 is FYNNEI. The CDR3 DNA reads as TGTGCCAGCAGGGTTGGGACAGGGGTTCGAAATGAGCAGTTCTTC. It codes for CASRVGTGVRNEQFF. The whole variable domain, filled in from reference TRBV2 and TRBJ2-1, reads EPEVTQTPSHQVTQMGQEVILRCVPISNHLYFYWYRQILGQKVEFLVSFYNNEISEKSEIFDDQFSVERPDGSNFTLKIRSTKLEDSAMYFCASRVGTGVRNEQFFGPGTRLTVL.

V usage is TRBV29-1 and J usage is TRBJ1-2, with D possibly TRBD1 on 5 matching bases. The V and J ends lost 5 bases and 0 bases respectively, with 19 bases between them. Germline CDR1 SQVTM, CDR2 ANQGSEA. The CDR3 sequence is 16 residues long. The CDR3 reads CSVSPTATASNYGYTF. CDR3 coding DNA: TGCAGCGTTTCCCCGACAGCGACAGCGTCTAACTATGGCTACACCTTC. Complete variable domain (other parts from reference TRBV29-1 and TRBJ1-2): SAVISQKPSRDICQRGTSLTIQCQVDSQVTMMFWYRQQPGQSLTLIATANQGSEATYESGFVIDKFPISRPNLTFSTLTVSNMSPEDSSIYLCSVSPTATASNYGYTFGSGTRLTVV.

The gene calls are TRBV19 and TRBJ2-1; 9 nucleotides agree with TRBD1. The CDR3 runs to 13 residues. With V trimmed by 3 bases and J by 9 bases, 3 bases remained unmatched. In germline, CDR1 is LNHDA, CDR2 SQIVND (reference sequence). The CDR3 nucleotides are TGTGCCAGTAGTATCCCGACAGGGGGTGAGCAGTTCTTC. Translation gives CASSIPTGGEQFF.

This rearrangement joins TRBV5-4 to TRBJ2-5, with 7 bases that match TRBD1. The length of the CDR3 is 14 residues. Germline V gives CDR1 SGHNT, CDR2 YYREEE (reference sequence). V was pared by 0 bases and J by 5 bases, with 4 bases of the junction left unmatched. The chain's CDR3 is CASSLGTGGETQYF. CDR3 sequence (DNA): TGTGCCAGCAGCTTGGGGACAGGTGGGGAGACCCAGTACTTC.

V usage is TRBV4-1 and J usage is TRBJ2-2, with 9 bases matching TRBD1. The V gene end was trimmed by 0 bases and the J gene end by 4 bases; junction bases not matched to a gene: 3. Germline-derived CDR1 and CDR2 are MGHRA and YSYEKL. The CDR3 length is 16 residues. This CDR3 is CASSQDAGQGTGELFF. CDR3 nucleotides: TGCGCCAGCAGCCAAGATGCGGGACAGGGCACCGGGGAGCTGTTTTTT.

The genes are TRBV27 and TRBJ2-1; D uncertain. V was cut by 2 bases and J by 4 bases, with 6 bases left in between. The CDR3 covers 13 residues. In germline, CDR1 is MNHEY, CDR2 SMNVEV (reference sequence). The CDR3 nucleotides are TGTGCCAGCAGTTTAGGGCAGTACAATGAGCAGTTCTTC. Its protein is CASSLGQYNEQFF.

This chain links TRBV2 with TRBJ2-1; 7 positions agree with TRBD1. This CDR3 has 16 amino acids. Germline V gene data show CDR1 as SNHLY and CDR2 as FYNNEI. V lost 5 bases and J lost 0; bases outside the gene matches: 7. The CDR3 loop is CASSHGQDSSYNEQFF. CDR3 sequence (DNA): TGTGCCAGCAGTCACGGACAGGACAGCTCCTACAATGAGCAGTTCTTC.

The CDR3 DNA follows: TGTGCCAGCAGCACCTACAATGAGCAGTTCTTC. The encoded protein is CASSTYNEQFF. The genes are TRBV27 and TRBJ2-1; D gene unclear. Trimming shortened V by 6 bases and J by 2 bases, and 2 bases separated the two germline ends. CDR3 length equals 11 residues. Germline V lookup: CDR1 MNHEY, CDR2 SMNVEV (reference sequence).

This clone was counted once. CDR3 DNA: TGTGCCAGCTATGGTGACCCCTCCTACGAGCAGTACTTC. Translating it yields CASYGDPSYEQYF. The V call is TRBV2, the J call TRBJ2-7; no firm D call. The V end lost 8 bases, the J end lost 0 bases, and 11 bases lay between the germline ends. The CDR3 contains 13 residues. Germline CDR1 is SNHLY and CDR2 is FYNNEI.